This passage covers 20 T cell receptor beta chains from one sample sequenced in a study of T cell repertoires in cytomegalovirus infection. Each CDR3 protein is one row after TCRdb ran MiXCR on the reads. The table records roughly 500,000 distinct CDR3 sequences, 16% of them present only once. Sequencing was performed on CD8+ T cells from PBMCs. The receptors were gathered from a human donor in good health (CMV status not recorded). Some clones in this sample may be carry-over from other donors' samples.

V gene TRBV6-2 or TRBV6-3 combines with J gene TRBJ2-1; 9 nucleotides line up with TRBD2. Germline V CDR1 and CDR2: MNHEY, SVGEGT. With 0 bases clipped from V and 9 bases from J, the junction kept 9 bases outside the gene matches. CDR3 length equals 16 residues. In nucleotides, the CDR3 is TGTGCCAGCAGTTACTCGAGTCTAGCGGGGTGGGTTGAGCAGTTCTTC. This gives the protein CASSYSSLAGWVEQFF.

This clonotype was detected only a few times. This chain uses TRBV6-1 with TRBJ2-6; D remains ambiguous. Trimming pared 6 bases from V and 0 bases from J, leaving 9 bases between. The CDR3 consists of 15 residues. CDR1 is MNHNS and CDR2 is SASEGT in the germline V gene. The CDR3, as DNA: TGTGCCAGCAGAGTAGTCCACTCTGGGGCCAACGTCCTGACTTTC. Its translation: CASRVVHSGANVLTF.

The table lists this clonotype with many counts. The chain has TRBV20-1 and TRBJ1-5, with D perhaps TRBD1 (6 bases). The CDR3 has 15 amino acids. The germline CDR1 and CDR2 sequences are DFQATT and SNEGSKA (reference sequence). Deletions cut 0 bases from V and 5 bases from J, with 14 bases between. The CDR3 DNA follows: TGCAGTGCTAGAGATCGTGGGGACAATCATCAGCCCCAGCATTTT. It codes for CSARDRGDNHQPQHF.

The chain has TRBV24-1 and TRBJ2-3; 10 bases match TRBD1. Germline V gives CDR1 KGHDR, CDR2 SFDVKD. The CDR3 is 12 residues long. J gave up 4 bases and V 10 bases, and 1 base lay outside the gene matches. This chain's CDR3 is CATGQGSDTQYF. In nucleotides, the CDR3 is TGTGCCACGGGACAGGGGTCAGATACGCAGTATTTT.

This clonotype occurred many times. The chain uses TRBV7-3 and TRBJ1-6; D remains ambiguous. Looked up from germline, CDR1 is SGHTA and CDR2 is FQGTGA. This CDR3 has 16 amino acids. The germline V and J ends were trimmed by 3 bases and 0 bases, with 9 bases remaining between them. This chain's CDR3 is CASSLAGISYNSPLHF. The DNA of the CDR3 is TGTGCCAGCAGCTTGGCGGGGATCTCCTATAATTCACCCCTCCACTTT. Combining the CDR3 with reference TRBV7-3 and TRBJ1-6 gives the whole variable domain GAGVSQTPSNKVTEKGKYVELRCDPISGHTALYWYRQSLGQGPEFLIYFQGTGAADDSGLPNDRFFAVRPEGSVSTLKIQRTERGDSAVYLCASSLAGISYNSPLHFGNGTRLTVT.

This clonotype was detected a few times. CDR3 DNA sequence: TGTGCCAGCAGCCAAGGGCAGGGGTATACCTACAATGAGCAGTTCTTC. Residues: CASSQGQGYTYNEQFF. V and J are TRBV3-1 and TRBJ2-1, with D perhaps matching TRBD1 (6 bases). The germline V gene encodes CDR1 LGHDT and CDR2 YNNKEL (reference sequence). The V end was cut by 1 base, the J end by 2 bases, with 12 bases between. This CDR3 region has 16 residues.

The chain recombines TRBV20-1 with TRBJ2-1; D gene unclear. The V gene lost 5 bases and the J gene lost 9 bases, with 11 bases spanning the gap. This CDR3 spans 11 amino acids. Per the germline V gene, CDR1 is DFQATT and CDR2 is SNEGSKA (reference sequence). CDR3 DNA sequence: TGCAGTGCTCAAGACGGTGGTGAGCAGTTCTTC. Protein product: CSAQDGGEQFF.

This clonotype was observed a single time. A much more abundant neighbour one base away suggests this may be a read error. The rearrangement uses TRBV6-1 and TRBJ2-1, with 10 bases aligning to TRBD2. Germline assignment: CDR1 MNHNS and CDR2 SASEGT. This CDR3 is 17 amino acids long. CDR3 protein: CASREARTSGTYNEQFF. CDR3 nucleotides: TGTGCCAGCCGTGAAGCTAGAACTAGCGGGACCTACAATGAGCAGTTCTTC.

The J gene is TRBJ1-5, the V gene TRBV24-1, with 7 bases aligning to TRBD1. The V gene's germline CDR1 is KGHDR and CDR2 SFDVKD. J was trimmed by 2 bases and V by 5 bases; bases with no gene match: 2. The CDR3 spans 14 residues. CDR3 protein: CATSVGTGNQPQHF. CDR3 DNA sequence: TGTGCCACCAGTGTTGGGACAGGCAATCAGCCCCAGCATTTT.

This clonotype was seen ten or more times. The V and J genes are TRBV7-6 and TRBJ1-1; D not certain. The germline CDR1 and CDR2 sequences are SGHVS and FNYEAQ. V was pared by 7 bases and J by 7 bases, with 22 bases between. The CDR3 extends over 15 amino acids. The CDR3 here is CASIPGGLNIGEAFF. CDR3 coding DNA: TGTGCCAGCATCCCCGGAGGATTGAACATTGGTGAAGCTTTCTTT.

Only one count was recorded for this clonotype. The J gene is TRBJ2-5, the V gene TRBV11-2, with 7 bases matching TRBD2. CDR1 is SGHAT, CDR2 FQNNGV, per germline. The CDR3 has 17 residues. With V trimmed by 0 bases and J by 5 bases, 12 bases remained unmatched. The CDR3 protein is CASSLDRGVSGMETQYF. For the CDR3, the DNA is TGTGCCAGCAGCTTAGATCGGGGGGTGAGCGGGATGGAGACCCAGTACTTC. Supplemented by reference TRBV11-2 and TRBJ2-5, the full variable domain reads EAGVAQSPRYKIIEKRQSVAFWCNPISGHATLYWYQQILGQGPKLLIQFQNNGVVDDSQLPKDRFSAERLKGVDSTLKIQPAKLEDSAVYLCASSLDRGVSGMETQYFGPGTRLLVL.

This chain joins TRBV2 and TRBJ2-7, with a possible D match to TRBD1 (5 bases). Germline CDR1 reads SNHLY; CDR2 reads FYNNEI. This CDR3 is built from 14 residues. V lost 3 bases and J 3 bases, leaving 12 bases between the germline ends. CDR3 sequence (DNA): TGTGCCAGCAGTGAGGGGCAGGAAATCTACGAGCAGTACTTC. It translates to CASSEGQEIYEQYF. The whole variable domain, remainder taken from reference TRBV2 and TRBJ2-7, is EPEVTQTPSHQVTQMGQEVILRCVPISNHLYFYWYRQILGQKVEFLVSFYNNEISEKSEIFDDQFSVERPDGSNFTLKIRSTKLEDSAMYFCASSEGQEIYEQYFGPGTRLTVT.

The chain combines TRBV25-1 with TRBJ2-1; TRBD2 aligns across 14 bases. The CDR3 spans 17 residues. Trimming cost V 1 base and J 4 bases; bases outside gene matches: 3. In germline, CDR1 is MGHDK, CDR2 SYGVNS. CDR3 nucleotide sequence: TGTGCCAGCAGTGAATGGACTAGCGGGAGGAGTTACAATGAGCAGTTCTTC. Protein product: CASSEWTSGRSYNEQFF.

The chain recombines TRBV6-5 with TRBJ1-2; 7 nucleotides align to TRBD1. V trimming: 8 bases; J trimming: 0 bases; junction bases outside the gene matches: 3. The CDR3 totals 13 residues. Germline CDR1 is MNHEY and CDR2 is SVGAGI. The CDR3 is CASADRPNYGYTF. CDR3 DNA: TGTGCCAGCGCGGACAGGCCTAACTATGGCTACACCTTC.

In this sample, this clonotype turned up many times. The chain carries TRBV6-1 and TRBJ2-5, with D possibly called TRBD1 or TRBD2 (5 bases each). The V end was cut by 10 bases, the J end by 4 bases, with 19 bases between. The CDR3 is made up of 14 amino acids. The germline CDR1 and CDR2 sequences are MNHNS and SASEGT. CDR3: CATNRALRGETQYF. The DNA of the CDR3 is TGTGCCACTAACCGGGCTCTGAGGGGAGAGACCCAGTACTTC.

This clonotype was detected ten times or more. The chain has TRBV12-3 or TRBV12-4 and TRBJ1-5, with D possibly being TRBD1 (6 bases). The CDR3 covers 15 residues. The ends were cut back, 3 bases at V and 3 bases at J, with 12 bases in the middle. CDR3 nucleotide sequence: TGTGCCAGCAGTTTCCAGGGGCCCATCAATCAGCCCCAGCATTTT. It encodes CASSFQGPINQPQHF.

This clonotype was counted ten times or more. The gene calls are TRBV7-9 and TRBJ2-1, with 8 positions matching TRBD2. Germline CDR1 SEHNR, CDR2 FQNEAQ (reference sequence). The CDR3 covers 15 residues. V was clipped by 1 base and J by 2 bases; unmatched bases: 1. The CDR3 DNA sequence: TGTGCCAGCAGCTTAGTACTAGCGGCCTACAATGAGCAGTTCTTC. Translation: CASSLVLAAYNEQFF.

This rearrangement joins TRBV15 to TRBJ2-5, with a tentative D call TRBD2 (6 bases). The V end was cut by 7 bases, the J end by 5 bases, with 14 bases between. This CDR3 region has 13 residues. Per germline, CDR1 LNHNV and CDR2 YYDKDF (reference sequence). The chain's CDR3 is CATTKEGKETQYF. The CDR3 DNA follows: TGTGCCACCACCAAGGAGGGGAAGGAGACCCAGTACTTC.

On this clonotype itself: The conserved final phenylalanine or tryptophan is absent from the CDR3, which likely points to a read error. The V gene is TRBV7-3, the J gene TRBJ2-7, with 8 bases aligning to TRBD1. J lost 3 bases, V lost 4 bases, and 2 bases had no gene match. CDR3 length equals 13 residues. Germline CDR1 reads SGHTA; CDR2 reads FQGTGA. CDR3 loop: CASSSDRGYEQYL. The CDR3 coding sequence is TGTGCCAGCAGCTCCGACAGGGGCTACGAGCAGTACTTA.

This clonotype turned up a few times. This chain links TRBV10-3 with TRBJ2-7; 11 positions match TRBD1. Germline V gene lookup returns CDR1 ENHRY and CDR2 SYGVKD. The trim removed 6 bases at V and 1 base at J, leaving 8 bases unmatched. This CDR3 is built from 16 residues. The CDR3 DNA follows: TGTGCCATCAGCGTGTTCCGGGACAGGGGGTCCTACGAGCAGTACTTC. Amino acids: CAISVFRDRGSYEQYF.